A selection of T cell receptor beta chains follows, all from one sample in a study of blood T cell repertoires in COVID-19. Produced via immunoSEQ multiplex PCR; TCRdb's table is partial and in-frame only. The table shows 200,000 to 250,000 clones, with more than 70% occurring only once. The sequencing input was PBMCs or T cells enriched from blood (not recorded which). These receptor sequences come from a woman aged 50 to 65 who had recovered from COVID-19. The CDR3 runs from the conserved cysteine through the conserved F or W. Fields, in order: V gene, clone size, D gene, J gene, CDR3 DNA, CDR3 protein. The D gene is left open where the match is weak. Only some rows state a clone size, as once, few, many or a class for expanded clones.

TRBV20-1,.,.,TRBJ2-1,TGCAGTGCTAGTGCCGGGGGGCCACACAATGAGCAGTTCTTC,CSASAGGPHNEQFF
TRBV7-8,.,TRBD2,TRBJ2-5,TGTGCCAGCAGCGGCGGACTAGCGGACCAAGAGACCCAGTACTTC,CASSGGLADQETQYF
TRBV12-3/TRBV12-4,once,.,TRBJ1-1,TGTGCCAGCAGCCTGACAGGGAACACTGAAGCTTTCTTT,CASSLTGNTEAFF
TRBV15,.,TRBD1,TRBJ2-2,TGTGCCACCAGCAAGTTTCCCGGGACAGGGCCCGGGGAGCTGTTTTTT,CATSKFPGTGPGELFF
TRBV7-9,.,TRBD1,TRBJ1-3,TGTGCCAGCAGCTTAGTATCCGTTGGGACAGGGACGAAGGTGGACACCATATATTTT,CASSLVSVGTGTKVDTIYF
TRBV11-2,.,.,TRBJ2-1,TGTGCCAGCAGCTTAGGTTGGATGGCAGGGCCCTACAATGAGCAGTTCTTC,CASSLGWMAGPYNEQFF
TRBV18,.,TRBD2,TRBJ2-1,TGTGCCAGCTCACCTCCCCTGACCCTAGCGGAGATCGACAATGAGCAGTTCTTC,CASSPPLTLAEIDNEQFF
TRBV12-5,.,TRBD1,TRBJ1-2,TGTGCTAGTGGTTTTTCAGACAGGGCTGGCGCCTCTAGACGCTATGGCTACACCTTC,CASGFSDRAGASRRYGYTF
TRBV14,.,TRBD1,TRBJ1-2,TGTGCCAGCAGCTACCGTCAGACAGGGATTTATGGCTACACCTTC,CASSYRQTGIYGYTF
TRBV3-1/TRBV3-2,.,TRBD1,TRBJ1-2,TGTGCCAGCAGCCAAGGGGGACAGGGAGTTGGATATGGCTACACCTTC,CASSQGGQGVGYGYTF
TRBV7-9,.,.,TRBJ1-1,TGTGCCAGCACTCTGTTAATGAACACTGAAGCTTTCTTT,CASTLLMNTEAFF
TRBV11-3,.,TRBD1,TRBJ1-1,TGTGCCAGCAGCGACGCCGGGACAGATTTGAGGACTTTCTTT,CASSDAGTDLRTFF
TRBV19,.,.,TRBJ1-5,TGTGCCAGTAGTATAGATGGCCAGGGGTCTAGCTGGCAGCCCCAGCATTTT,CASSIDGQGSSWQPQHF
TRBV5-6,.,.,TRBJ1-6,TGTGCCAGCACCAACGAGCAGCTCGGAGGGCGAAATTCACCCCTCCACTTT,CASTNEQLGGRNSPLHF
TRBV2,.,.,TRBJ2-1,TGTGCCAGCAGCCAGGGTCACGTTGAGCAGTTCTTC,CASSQGHVEQFF
TRBV7-3,.,TRBD1,TRBJ1-6,TGTGCCAGCAGTGAGAATTGCCGGGACAGGGGGCCCGTTTGGGATTCACCCCTCCACTTT,CASSENCRDRGPVWDSPLHF
TRBV6-5,.,.,TRBJ1-2,TGTGCCAGCCCTGCGACGCCACAGAGCTATGGCTACACCTTC,CASPATPQSYGYTF
TRBV11-2,.,.,TRBJ1-3,TGTGCCAGCAGCTTAGCTGCGTTCTCTGGAAACACCATATATTTT,CASSLAAFSGNTIYF
TRBV7-8,few,TRBD1,TRBJ2-2,TGTGCCAGCAGCTTACGGAACAGGGGGCAAGGCGGGGAGCTGTTTTTT,CASSLRNRGQGGELFF
TRBV19,.,.,TRBJ1-1,TGTGCCAGTACCGGACAGTGGAACACTGAAGCTTTCTTT,CASTGQWNTEAFF
TRBV5-5,.,TRBD1,TRBJ2-7,TGTGCCAGCAGCCATAGTGCCGGGACAGGGTCCTACGAGCAGTACTTC,CASSHSAGTGSYEQYF
TRBV14,.,.,TRBJ1-1,TGTGCCAGCAGCCAAGAGAGGCACTCACGGACTGAAGCTTTCTTT,CASSQERHSRTEAFF
TRBV7-2,many,TRBD1,TRBJ1-2,TGTGCCAGCAGCACCAGACAGGGGACAATCTATGGCTACACCTTC,CASSTRQGTIYGYTF
TRBV7-9,.,.,TRBJ1-1,TGTGCCAGCAGCTCCAGGGGACGGCTAACGGAAGCTTTCTTT,CASSSRGRLTEAFF
TRBV7-8,few,TRBD2,TRBJ2-5,TGTGCCAGCAGATTCAAGCGGGAGCGGAATGAGACCCAGTACTTC,CASRFKRERNETQYF
TRBV6-5,.,TRBD1,TRBJ1-5,TGTGCCAGCAGCCCCAGGGGGGAAGCCAATCAGCCCCAGCATTTT,CASSPRGEANQPQHF
TRBV6-2/TRBV6-3,.,TRBD2,TRBJ2-7,TGTGCCAGCAGTGCCACTAGCGGACCCTACGAGCAGTACTTC,CASSATSGPYEQYF
TRBV4-1,.,TRBD1,TRBJ2-7,TGCGCCAGCAGCCAAGATCCCGGGACAGGGGGCGTTTACGAGCAGTACTTC,CASSQDPGTGGVYEQYF
TRBV7-9,.,TRBD2,TRBJ2-1,TGTGCCAGCAGGCCGGGACTAAATTACAATGAGCAGTTCTTC,CASRPGLNYNEQFF
TRBV5-6,.,.,TRBJ1-5,TGTGCCAGCAGCTCCCGTGGGGCCAGCAATCAGCCCCAGCATTTT,CASSSRGASNQPQHF
TRBV5-5,.,TRBD1,TRBJ1-2,TGTGCCAGCAGCTTGGGACAGGGGGTGGACTATGGCTACACCTTC,CASSLGQGVDYGYTF
TRBV6-5,.,.,TRBJ2-3,TGTGCCAGCAGTTATGTAGGGAGTGGCACAGATACGCAGTATTTT,CASSYVGSGTDTQYF
TRBV6-5,.,.,TRBJ2-5,TGTGCCAGCAGTTATATCGTGGGCCTTCCCGAGACCCAGTACTTC,CASSYIVGLPETQYF
TRBV7-8,once,.,TRBJ2-5,TGTGCCAGCACCATTTGGGGAGACGTGACCCAGTACTTC,CASTIWGDVTQYF
TRBV11-2,once,TRBD1,TRBJ2-2,TGTGCCAGCAGCCCCCGGGACAGGAACACCGGGGAGCTGTTTTTT,CASSPRDRNTGELFF
TRBV5-1,.,TRBD1,TRBJ2-7,TGCGCCAGCAGCGGAGGACAGGGGATCTACGAGCAGTACTTC,CASSGGQGIYEQYF
TRBV4-1,once,.,TRBJ2-5,TGCGCCAGCAGCCAAGAGGCGGCGGGGGAGACCCAGTACTTC,CASSQEAAGETQYF
TRBV7-8,.,TRBD1,TRBJ1-6,TGTGCCAGCAGCCCAGGGGGCTATAATTCACCCCTCCACTTT,CASSPGGYNSPLHF
TRBV4-2,.,.,TRBJ1-1,TGTGCCAGCAGGGAGGGGACGGGTCGGAGTGAAGCTTTCTTT,CASREGTGRSEAFF
TRBV6-1,few,TRBD1,TRBJ2-1,TGTGCCAGCAGGGAATCAGTCGGGACAGCTCACAATGAGCAGTTCTTC,CASRESVGTAHNEQFF
TRBV7-6,.,.,TRBJ1-1,TGTGCCAGCAGCCTCTCACAGGGTATGAACACTGAAGCTTTCTTT,CASSLSQGMNTEAFF
TRBV7-2,.,.,TRBJ2-1,TGTGCCAGCAGCTTTTCTAGCCCCTCTGAGCAGTTCTTC,CASSFSSPSEQFF
TRBV19,few,TRBD1,TRBJ1-2,TGTGCCAGTAGTGGGACAGGGCTATTCTATGGCTACACCTTC,CASSGTGLFYGYTF
TRBV28,.,.,TRBJ1-6,TGTGCCAGCAGTTTTTTCAGTTATAATTCACCCCTCCACTTT,CASSFFSYNSPLHF
TRBV5-1,.,TRBD2,TRBJ2-3,TGCGCCAGCAGCAGGAGCGGGGGTAGCACAGATACGCAGTATTTT,CASSRSGGSTDTQYF
TRBV25-1,.,TRBD1,TRBJ2-7,TGTGCCAGCAGTGTCCAGACAGGGGCGTCCTACGAGCAGTACTTC,CASSVQTGASYEQYF
TRBV10-2,once,.,TRBJ1-6,TGCGCCACCACGGGAGGGGGACCGCTAAATTCACCCCTCCACTTT,CATTGGGPLNSPLHF
TRBV7-2,.,.,TRBJ1-2,TGTGCCAGCAGCTTAGCGCCAAAGGGCAGGGGTGGGGGCTATGGCTACACCTTC,CASSLAPKGRGGGYGYTF
TRBV18,.,TRBD2,TRBJ2-1,TGTGCCAGCTCACCACCGCGGACTAGCGGGGGACACAATGAGCAGTTCTTC,CASSPPRTSGGHNEQFF
TRBV27,.,TRBD1,TRBJ2-5,TGTGCCAGCAGCCTAGGGGGCCCGGAGACCCAGTACTTC,CASSLGGPETQYF
TRBV28,.,.,TRBJ1-1,TGTGCCAGCAGTTTTGGGGGCCTGAACACTGAAGCTTTCTTT,CASSFGGLNTEAFF
TRBV7-3,.,.,TRBJ1-2,TGTGCCAGCAGCTGGCGGGGAGGCGATGGCTACACCTTC,CASSWRGGDGYTF